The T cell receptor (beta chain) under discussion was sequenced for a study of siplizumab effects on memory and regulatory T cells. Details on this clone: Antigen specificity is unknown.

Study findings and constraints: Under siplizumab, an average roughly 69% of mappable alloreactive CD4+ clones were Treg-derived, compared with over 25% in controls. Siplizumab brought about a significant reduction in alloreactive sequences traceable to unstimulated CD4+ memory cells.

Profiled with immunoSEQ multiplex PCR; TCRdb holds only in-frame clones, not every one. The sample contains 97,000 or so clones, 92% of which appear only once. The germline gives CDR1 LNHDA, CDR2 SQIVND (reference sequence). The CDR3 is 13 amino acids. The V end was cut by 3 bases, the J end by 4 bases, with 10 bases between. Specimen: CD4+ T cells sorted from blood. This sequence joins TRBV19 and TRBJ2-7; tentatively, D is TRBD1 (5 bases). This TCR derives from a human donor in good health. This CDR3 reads CASSIRAGYEQYF. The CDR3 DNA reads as TGTGCCAGTAGTATCAGGGCTGGGTACGAGCAGTACTTC.